Listed below are T cell receptor beta chains from one sample, sequenced in a study of cytomegalovirus exposure and HLA in healthy donors. The repertoire was sequenced with immunoSEQ multiplex PCR; TCRdb's copy has only in-frame clones and lacks some. The repertoire consists of tens of thousands of clones, with around 89% occurring once and the leading ten covering about 2.3%. The specimen was PBMCs. Receptors originate from a man younger than 30 in good health and CMV-seronegative. CDR3s leave out the opening cysteine and the closing phenylalanine or tryptophan.

TRBV28	TRBJ2-1	14	ASRRVRASGIVEQF
TRBV7-3	TRBJ2-3	13	ASSRQGGSTDTQY
TRBV9	TRBJ2-1	13	ASSVWGDSNNEQF
TRBV28	TRBJ2-7	13	ASSPGTGVMDEQY
TRBV7-2	TRBJ2-4	16	ASSLATSGRGAKNIQY
TRBV5-1	TRBJ2-1	13	ASSSGLALYNEQF
TRBV4-2	TRBJ1-2	13	ASSQIDRGEYGYT
TRBV5-3	TRBJ2-1	17	ARSLVVLAGGSSYNEQF
TRBV5-1	TRBJ2-7	13	ASSYHASGGYEQY
TRBV19	TRBJ1-1	11	ASRQQGAAEAF
TRBV9	TRBJ2-1	11	ASTERGYNEQF
TRBV6-1	TRBJ2-1	14	ASSERAGGGGNEQF
TRBV7-2	TRBJ2-1	13	ASSPPGLAGNEQF
TRBV11-2	TRBJ1-6	13	ASSLYFSYNSPLH
TRBV10-2	TRBJ2-3	14	ASSPRDSQPPDTQY
TRBV15	TRBJ2-5	10	ATSRSRETQY
TRBV2	TRBJ2-7	13	ASSGSGGSSYEQY
TRBV28	TRBJ1-3	13	ASSFPRNIGNTIY
TRBV4-1	TRBJ2-7	12	ASSQGLGPDEQY
TRBV28	TRBJ2-1	13	ASSPASGRINEQF
TRBV28	TRBJ1-1	14	ASSLWTELMNTEAF
TRBV5-4	TRBJ2-7	14	AVRPLAGGSSYEQY
TRBV19	TRBJ1-5	13	ASSTSGGENQPQH
TRBV5-1	TRBJ2-1	13	ASSLVTGGGHEQF
TRBV29-1	TRBJ2-7	6	RYYEQY
TRBV23-1	TRBJ2-7	13	ASSQSRGPGNEQY
TRBV12-5	TRBJ1-5	11	ASALNSNQPQH
TRBV6-1	TRBJ1-1	12	ASSEEQKNTEAF
TRBV7-2	TRBJ2-5	13	ASSPGGTGSREQY
TRBV9	TRBJ2-5	13	ASSVGIAGKETQY
TRBV4-1	TRBJ2-2	14	ASSQGAGVNTGELF
TRBV7-3	TRBJ2-3	12	ASSSNGDTDTQY
TRBV10-3	TRBJ1-4	13	AIRNGAGPTEKLF
TRBV18	TRBJ1-1	10	ASHQGNTEAF
TRBV20-1	TRBJ2-7	8	SARGIADY
TRBV18	TRBJ2-5	11	ASSLGLQETQY
TRBV28	TRBJ2-3	14	ACRGRRGPSTDTQY
TRBV5-1	TRBJ2-2	13	ASSHNRAGVGELF
TRBV4-3	TRBJ1-2	14	ASSQDRAPLGYGYT
TRBV7-2	TRBJ1-1	14	ASSLQGRLGNTEAF
TRBV18	TRBJ1-1	14	ASSSDSQIIRTEAF
TRBV7-2	TRBJ2-1	13	ASSYSGRAYNEQF
TRBV7-6	TRBJ2-5	12	ASSISGALETQY
TRBV9	TRBJ1-2	11	ASSGQANYGYT
TRBV7-3	TRBJ1-1	11	ASSLTQVTEAF
TRBV15	TRBJ1-1	13	ATSSPPRGNTEAF
TRBV7-9	NA	9	ASSNRREQY
TRBV5-4	TRBJ2-4	11	ASNRQGRNIQY
TRBV7-8	TRBJ2-7	12	ASSFRTGAYEQY
TRBV29-1	TRBJ2-7	10	SVTQGVYEQY
TRBV18	TRBJ2-7	11	ASSRDSAYEQY
TRBV18	TRBJ2-2	17	ASSPLASLDYLNTGELF
TRBV11-2	TRBJ1-2	13	ASSITSGHLYGYT
TRBV11-2	TRBJ1-2	11	ASSLSRNYGYT